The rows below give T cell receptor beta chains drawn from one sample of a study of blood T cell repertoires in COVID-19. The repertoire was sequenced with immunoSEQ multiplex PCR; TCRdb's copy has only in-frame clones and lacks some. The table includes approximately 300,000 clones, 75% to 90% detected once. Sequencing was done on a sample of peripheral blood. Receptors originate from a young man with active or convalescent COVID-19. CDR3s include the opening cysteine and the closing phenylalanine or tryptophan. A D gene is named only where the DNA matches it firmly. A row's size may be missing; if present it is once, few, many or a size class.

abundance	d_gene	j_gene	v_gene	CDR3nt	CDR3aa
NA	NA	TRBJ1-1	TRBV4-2	TGTGCCAGCAGCCGCACAGGGATCCCTGAAGCTTTCTTT	CASSRTGIPEAFF
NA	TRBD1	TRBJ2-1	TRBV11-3	TGTGCCAGCAGCTCTATGGGGACAGCCTACAATGAGCAGTTCTTC	CASSSMGTAYNEQFF
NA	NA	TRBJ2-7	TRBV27	TGTGCCAGCAGTCGAGACAGTAGCTACGAGCAGTACTTC	CASSRDSSYEQYF
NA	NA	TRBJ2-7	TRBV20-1	TGCAGTGCTAAGCACCGGGACGAGCAGTACTTC	CSAKHRDEQYF
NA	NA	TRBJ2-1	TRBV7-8	TGTGCCAGCAGCTTAATTCTAGGTAATGAGCAGTTCTTC	CASSLILGNEQFF
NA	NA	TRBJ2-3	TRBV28	TGTGCCAGCAGCCTGGGGACTCAGCAGGATACGCAGTATTTT	CASSLGTQQDTQYF
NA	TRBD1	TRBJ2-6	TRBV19	TGTGCCAGTAGATCTTCCAAGACAGGGGGCTTTGGGGCCAACGTCCTGACTTTC	CASRSSKTGGFGANVLTF
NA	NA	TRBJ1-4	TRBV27	TGTGCCAGCAGTCCGAGCACCTACAGGGCGAGTCATGAAAAACTGTTTTTT	CASSPSTYRASHEKLFF
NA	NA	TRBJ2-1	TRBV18	TGTGCCAGCTCCTCGGGTACATATGAGCAGTTCTTC	CASSSGTYEQFF
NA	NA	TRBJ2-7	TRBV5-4	TGTGCCAGCAGCTATAGACGGCAGGGTTACGAGCAGTACTTC	CASSYRRQGYEQYF
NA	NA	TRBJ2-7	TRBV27	TGTGCCAGCAGTCTGCCCGGACAGAAGCAGTACTTC	CASSLPGQKQYF
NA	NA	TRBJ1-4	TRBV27	TGTGCCAGCAGCTCACAGGGCGGTGAAAAACTGTTTTTT	CASSSQGGEKLFF
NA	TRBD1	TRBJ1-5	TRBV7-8	TGTGCCAGCAGCTTAGTTAGGACAGGGTATGGCAATCAGCCCCAGCATTTT	CASSLVRTGYGNQPQHF
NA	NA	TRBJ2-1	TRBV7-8	TGTGCCAGCAGCCGCCGGGGGAGCTCCTACAATGAGCAGTTCTTC	CASSRRGSSYNEQFF
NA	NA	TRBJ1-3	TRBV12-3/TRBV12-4	TGTGCCAGCAGTCTGGAGGGAAACACCATATATTTT	CASSLEGNTIYF
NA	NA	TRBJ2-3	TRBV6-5	TGTGCCAGCAGGGGGGACAAAGCGGAGCAGTATTTT	CASRGDKAEQYF
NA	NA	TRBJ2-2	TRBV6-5	TGTGCCAGCGGCCGACAAGCTGAATTGGGGGAGCTGTTTTTT	CASGRQAELGELFF
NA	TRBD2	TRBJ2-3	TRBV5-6	TGTGCCAGCAGCTTTGGACTAGCGGACACAGATACGCAGTATTTT	CASSFGLADTDTQYF
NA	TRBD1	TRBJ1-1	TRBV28	TGTGCCAGCAGTTCGCCAATAGGACAGGGGAACACTGAAGCTTTCTTT	CASSSPIGQGNTEAFF
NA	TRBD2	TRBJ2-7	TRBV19	TGTGCCAGTAGTGACGGAAGGCCGGGAGGGGAGCAGTACTTC	CASSDGRPGGEQYF
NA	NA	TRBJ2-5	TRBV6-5	TGTGCCAGCAGTCCCACTAGCTCGGGAGAGACCCAGTACTTC	CASSPTSSGETQYF
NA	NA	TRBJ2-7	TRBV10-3	TGTGCCATCAGTGAGTCGGGGTCGGGGAGCTCCTACGAGCAGTACTTC	CAISESGSGSSYEQYF
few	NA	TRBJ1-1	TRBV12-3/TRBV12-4	TGTGCCAGCAGTTTCGGAGGGAACACTGAAGCTTTCTTT	CASSFGGNTEAFF
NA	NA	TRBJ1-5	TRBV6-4	TGTGCCAGCAGTGACACGACAGTTTATAGCAATCAGCCCCAGCATTTT	CASSDTTVYSNQPQHF
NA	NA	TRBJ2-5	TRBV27	TGTGCCAGCAGTTTAATACCAGGGGAGACCCAGTACTTC	CASSLIPGETQYF
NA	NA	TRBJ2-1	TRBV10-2	TGCGCCAGCAGAGTAGCGATTAGCTCCTACAATGAGCAGTTCTTC	CASRVAISSYNEQFF
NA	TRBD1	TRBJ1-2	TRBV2	TGTGCCAGCAACCTACAGGGGAACTATGGCTACACCTTC	CASNLQGNYGYTF